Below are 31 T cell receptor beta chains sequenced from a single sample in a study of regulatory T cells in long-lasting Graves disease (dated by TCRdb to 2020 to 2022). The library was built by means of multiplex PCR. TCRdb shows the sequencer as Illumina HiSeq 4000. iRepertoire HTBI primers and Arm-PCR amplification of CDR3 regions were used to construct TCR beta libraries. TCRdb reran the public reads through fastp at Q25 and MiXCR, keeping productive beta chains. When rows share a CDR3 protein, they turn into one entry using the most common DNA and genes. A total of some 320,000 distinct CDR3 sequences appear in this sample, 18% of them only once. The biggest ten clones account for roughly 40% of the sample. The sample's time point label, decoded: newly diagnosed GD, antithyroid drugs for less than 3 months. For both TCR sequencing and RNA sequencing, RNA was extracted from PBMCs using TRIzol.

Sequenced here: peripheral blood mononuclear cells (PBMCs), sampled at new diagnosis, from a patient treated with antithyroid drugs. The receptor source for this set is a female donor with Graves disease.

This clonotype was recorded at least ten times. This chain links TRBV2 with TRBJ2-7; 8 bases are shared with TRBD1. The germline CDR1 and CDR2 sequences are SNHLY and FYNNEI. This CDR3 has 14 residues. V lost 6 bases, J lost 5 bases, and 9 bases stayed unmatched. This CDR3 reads CASSRDRPSDEQYF. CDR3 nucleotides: TGTGCCAGCAGCCGGGACAGGCCTTCGGACGAGCAGTACTTC.

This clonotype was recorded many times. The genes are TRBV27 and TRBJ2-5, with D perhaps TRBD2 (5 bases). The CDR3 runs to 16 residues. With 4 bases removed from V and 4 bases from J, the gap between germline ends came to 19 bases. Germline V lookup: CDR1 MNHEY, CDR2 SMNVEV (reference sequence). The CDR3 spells CASSSLPLGLGETQYF. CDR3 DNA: TGTGCCAGCAGTTCCCTCCCACTAGGTTTAGGAGAGACCCAGTACTTC.

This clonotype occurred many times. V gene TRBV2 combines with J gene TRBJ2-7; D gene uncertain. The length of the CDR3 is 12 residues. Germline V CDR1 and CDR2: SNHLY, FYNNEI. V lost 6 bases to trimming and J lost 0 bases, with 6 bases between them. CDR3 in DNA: TGTGCCAGCAGCTTTAGCTCCTACGAGCAGTACTTC. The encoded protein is CASSFSSYEQYF.

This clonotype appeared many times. The CDR3 is CASSTGTSYNEQFF. The CDR3 coding sequence is TGTGCCAGCAGTACAGGGACTAGCTACAATGAGCAGTTCTTC. V gene TRBV12-3 or TRBV12-4 combines with J gene TRBJ2-1, with 8 bases fitting TRBD2. The CDR3 totals 14 residues. The J segment lost 3 bases and the V segment lost 5 bases, leaving 3 bases of the junction unmatched.

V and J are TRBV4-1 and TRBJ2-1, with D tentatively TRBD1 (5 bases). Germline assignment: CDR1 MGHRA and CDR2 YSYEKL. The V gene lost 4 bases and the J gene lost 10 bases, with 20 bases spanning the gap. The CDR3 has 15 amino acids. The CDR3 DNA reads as TGCGCCAGCAGCCCGCGAGACGGTGGGGCCAGGGAGCAGTTCTTC. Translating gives CASSPRDGGAREQFF.

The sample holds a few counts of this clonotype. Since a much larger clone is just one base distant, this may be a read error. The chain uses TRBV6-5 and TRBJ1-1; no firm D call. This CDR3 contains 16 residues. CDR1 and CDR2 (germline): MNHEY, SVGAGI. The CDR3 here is CASSYSGFGRNTEALF. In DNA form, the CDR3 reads TGTGCCAGCAGTTACTCGGGGTTCGGTAGGAACACTGAAGCTCTCTTT.

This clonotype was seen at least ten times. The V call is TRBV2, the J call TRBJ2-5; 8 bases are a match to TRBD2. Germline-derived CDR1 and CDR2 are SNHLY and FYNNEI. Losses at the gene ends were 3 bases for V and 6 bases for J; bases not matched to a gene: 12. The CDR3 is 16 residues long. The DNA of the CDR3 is TGTGCCAGCAGTGATCGTGGGACTAGTTCCGGGAAGACCCAGTACTTC. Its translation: CASSDRGTSSGKTQYF.

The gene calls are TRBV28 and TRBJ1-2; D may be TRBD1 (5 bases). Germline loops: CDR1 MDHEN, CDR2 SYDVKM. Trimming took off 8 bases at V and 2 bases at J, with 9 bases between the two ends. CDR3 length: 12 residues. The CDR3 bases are TGTGCCAGCGAACAGGCAAACTATGGCTACACCTTC. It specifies CASEQANYGYTF.

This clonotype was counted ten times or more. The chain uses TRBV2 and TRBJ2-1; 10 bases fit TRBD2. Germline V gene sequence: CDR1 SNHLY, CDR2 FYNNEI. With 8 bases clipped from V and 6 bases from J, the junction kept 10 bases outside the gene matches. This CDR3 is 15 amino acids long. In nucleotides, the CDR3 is TGTGCCAGCTCGAATAGCGGGAGGTCTGGCAATGAGCAGTTCTTC. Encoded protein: CASSNSGRSGNEQFF.

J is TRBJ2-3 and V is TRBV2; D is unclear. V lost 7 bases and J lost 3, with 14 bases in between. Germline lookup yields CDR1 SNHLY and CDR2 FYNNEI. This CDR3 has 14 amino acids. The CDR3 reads CASTQAIGTDTQYF. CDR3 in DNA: TGTGCCAGCACGCAGGCCATTGGTACAGATACGCAGTATTTT.

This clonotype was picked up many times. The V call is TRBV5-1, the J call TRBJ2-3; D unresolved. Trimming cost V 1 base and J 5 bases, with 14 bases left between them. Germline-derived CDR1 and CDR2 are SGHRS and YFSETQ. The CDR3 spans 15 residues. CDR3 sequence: CASSLRGVEKDTQYF. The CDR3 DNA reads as TGCGCCAGCAGCTTGCGAGGAGTGGAGAAAGATACGCAGTATTTT.

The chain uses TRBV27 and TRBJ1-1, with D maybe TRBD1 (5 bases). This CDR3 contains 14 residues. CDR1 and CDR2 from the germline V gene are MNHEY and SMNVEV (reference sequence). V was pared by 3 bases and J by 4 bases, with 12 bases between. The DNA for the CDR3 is TGTGCCAGCAGTTTTTCAGGCCAGGGCACTGAAGCTTTCTTT. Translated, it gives CASSFSGQGTEAFF.

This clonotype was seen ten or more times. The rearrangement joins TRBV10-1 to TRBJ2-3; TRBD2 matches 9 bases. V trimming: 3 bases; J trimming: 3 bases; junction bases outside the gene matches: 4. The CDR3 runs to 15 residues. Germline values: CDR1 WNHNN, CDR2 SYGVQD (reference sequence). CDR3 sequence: CASSDLAGSTDTQYF. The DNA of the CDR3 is TGCGCCAGCAGTGACCTAGCGGGATCGACAGATACGCAGTATTTT.

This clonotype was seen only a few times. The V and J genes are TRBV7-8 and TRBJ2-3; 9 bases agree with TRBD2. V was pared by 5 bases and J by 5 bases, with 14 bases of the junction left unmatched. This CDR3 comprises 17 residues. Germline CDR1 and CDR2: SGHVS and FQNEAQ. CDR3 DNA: TGTGCCAGCAGCGATTTTAGCGGGAGTATAATCGGAGATACGCAGTATTTT. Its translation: CASSDFSGSIIGDTQYF.

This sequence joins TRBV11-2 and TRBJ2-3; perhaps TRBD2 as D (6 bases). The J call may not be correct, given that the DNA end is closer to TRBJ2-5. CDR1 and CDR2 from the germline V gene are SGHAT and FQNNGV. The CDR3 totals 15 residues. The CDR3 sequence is CASSLDREAGETQYF. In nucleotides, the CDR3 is TGTGCCAGCAGCTTGGATCGGGAAGCGGGAGAGACCCAGTACTTC.

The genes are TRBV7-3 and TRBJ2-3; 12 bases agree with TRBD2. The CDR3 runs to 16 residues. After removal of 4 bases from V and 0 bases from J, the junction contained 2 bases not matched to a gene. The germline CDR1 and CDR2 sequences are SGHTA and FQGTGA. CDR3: CASSYGTSGSTDTQYF. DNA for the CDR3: TGTGCCAGCAGCTACGGGACTAGCGGGAGCACAGATACGCAGTATTTT.

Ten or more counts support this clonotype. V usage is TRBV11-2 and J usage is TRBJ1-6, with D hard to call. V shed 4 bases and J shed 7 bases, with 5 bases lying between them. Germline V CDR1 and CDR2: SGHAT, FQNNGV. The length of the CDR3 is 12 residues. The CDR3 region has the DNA TGTGCCAGCAGCTACTCGAATTCACCCCTCCACTTT. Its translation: CASSYSNSPLHF. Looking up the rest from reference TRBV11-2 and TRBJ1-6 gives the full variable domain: EAGVAQSPRYKIIEKRQSVAFWCNPISGHATLYWYQQILGQGPKLLIQFQNNGVVDDSQLPKDRFSAERLKGVDSTLKIQPAKLEDSAVYLCASSYSNSPLHFGNGTRLTVT.

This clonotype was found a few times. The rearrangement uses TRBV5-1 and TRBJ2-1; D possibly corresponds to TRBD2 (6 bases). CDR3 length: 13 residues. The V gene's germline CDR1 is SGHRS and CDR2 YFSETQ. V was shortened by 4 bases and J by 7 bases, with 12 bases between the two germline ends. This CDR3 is CASSPQRVNEQFF. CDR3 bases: TGCGCCAGCAGCCCACAGCGGGTAAATGAGCAGTTCTTC.

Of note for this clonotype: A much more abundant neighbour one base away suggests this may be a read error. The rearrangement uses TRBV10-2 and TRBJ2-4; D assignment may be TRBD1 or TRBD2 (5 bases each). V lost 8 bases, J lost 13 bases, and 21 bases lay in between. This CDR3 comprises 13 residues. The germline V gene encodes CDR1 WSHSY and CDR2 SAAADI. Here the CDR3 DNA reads TGCGCCAGCGGACTGGGAACAGGCAATGAGCAGTACTTC. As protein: CASGLGTGNEQYF.

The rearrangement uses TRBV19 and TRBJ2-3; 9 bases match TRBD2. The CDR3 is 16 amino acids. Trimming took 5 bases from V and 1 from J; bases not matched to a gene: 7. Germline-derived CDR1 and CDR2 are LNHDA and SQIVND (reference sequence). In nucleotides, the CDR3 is TGTGCCAGTAGTTCCTTAGCGGGAGCCCGCACAGATACGCAGTATTTT. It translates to CASSSLAGARTDTQYF.

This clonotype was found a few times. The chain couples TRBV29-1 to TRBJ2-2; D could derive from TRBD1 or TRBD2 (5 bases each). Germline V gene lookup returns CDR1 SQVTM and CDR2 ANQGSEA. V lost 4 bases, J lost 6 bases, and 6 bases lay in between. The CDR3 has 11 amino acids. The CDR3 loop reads CSVVGAGELFF. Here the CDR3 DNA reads TGCAGCGTTGTGGGGGCCGGGGAGCTGTTTTTT.

The CDR3 nucleotides are TGTGCCAGTAGTATAGCTGGCGCAGGGAATGGGTACGAGCAGTACTTC. Its protein product is CASSIAGAGNGYEQYF. The chain is built from TRBV19 and TRBJ2-7; possibly TRBD1 for D (5 bases). Trimming stripped 1 base from V and 4 bases from J, with 17 bases between. This CDR3 has 16 amino acids. Germline assignment: CDR1 LNHDA and CDR2 SQIVND (reference sequence).

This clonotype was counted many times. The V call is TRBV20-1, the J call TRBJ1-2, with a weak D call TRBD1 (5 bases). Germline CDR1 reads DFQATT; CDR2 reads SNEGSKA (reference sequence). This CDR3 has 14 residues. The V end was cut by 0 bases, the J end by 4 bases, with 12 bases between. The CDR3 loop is CSAREGGALYGYTF. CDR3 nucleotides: TGCAGTGCTAGAGAGGGAGGGGCCCTCTATGGCTACACCTTC.

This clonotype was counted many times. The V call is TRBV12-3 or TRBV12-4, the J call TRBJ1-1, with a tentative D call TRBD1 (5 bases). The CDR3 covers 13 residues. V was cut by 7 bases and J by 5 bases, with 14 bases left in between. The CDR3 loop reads CASTTPRVTEAFF. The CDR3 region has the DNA TGTGCCAGCACCACTCCCAGGGTAACTGAAGCTTTCTTT.

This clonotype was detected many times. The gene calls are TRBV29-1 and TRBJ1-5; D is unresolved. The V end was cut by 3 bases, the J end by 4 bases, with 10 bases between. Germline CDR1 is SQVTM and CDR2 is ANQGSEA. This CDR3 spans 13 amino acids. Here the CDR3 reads CSVDEGSNQPQHF. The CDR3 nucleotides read TGCAGCGTTGACGAGGGTTCTAATCAGCCCCAGCATTTT. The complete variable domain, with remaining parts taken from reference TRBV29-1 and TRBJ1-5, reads SAVISQKPSRDICQRGTSLTIQCQVDSQVTMMFWYRQQPGQSLTLIATANQGSEATYESGFVIDKFPISRPNLTFSTLTVSNMSPEDSSIYLCSVDEGSNQPQHFGDGTRLSIL.

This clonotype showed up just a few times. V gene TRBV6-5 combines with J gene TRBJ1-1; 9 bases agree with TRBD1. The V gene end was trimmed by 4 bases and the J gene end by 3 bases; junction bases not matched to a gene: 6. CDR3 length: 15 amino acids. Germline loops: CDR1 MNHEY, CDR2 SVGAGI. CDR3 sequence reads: CASSSPDRGDTEAFF. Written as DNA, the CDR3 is TGTGCCAGCAGTTCCCCGGACAGGGGAGACACTGAAGCTTTCTTT.

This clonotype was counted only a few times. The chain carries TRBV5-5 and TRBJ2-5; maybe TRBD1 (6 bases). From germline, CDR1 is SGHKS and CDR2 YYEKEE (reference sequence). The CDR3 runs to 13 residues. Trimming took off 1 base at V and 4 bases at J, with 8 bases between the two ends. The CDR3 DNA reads TGTGCCAGCAGCTTGACAGGGTCAGAGACCCAGTACTTC. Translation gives CASSLTGSETQYF.

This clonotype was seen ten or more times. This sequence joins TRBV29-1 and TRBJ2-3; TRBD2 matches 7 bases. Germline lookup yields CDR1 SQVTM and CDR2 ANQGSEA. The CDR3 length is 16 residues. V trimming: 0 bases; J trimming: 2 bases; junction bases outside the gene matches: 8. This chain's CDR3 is CSVEDQASGNTDTQYF. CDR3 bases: TGCAGCGTTGAAGATCAGGCTAGCGGAAACACAGATACGCAGTATTTT.

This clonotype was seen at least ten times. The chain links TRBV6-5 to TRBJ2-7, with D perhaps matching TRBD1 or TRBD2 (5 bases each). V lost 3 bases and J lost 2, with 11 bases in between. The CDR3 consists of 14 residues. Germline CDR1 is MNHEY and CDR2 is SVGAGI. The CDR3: CASSYRDLTYEQYF. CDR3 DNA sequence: TGTGCCAGCAGTTATCGGGACCTCACCTACGAGCAGTACTTC.

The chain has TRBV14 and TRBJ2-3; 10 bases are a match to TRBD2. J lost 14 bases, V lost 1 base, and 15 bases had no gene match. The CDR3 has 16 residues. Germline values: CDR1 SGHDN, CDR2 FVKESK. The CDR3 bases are TGTGCCAGCAGCCAAGGATCTGGGCTAGCGGGAGAGCCGCCGTATTTT. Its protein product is CASSQGSGLAGEPPYF.

The CDR3, as DNA: TGCAGCGTTGTGGGGACAGGGGTTTACGAGCAGTACTTC. Translation gives CSVVGTGVYEQYF. The chain has TRBV29-1 and TRBJ2-7, with 10 bases identical to TRBD1. The CDR3 runs to 13 residues. Germline values: CDR1 SQVTM, CDR2 ANQGSEA. Trimming took 4 bases from V and 4 from J; bases not matched to a gene: 4.